The rows below give T cell receptor beta chains drawn from one sample of a study of blood T cells in healthy people across ages. Each CDR3 protein is one row after TCRdb ran MiXCR on the 5' RACE reads. Of some 1 million distinct CDR3 sequences listed, 35% to 55% were seen once; the top ten hold approximately 17%. Sequencing was done on a sample of blood. Receptors originate from a woman aged 60 to 75 in good health. The CDR3 runs from the conserved cysteine through the conserved F or W. The D gene is left open where the match is weak. Some rows mark clone size as missing; the rest say once, few, many or name a class of expanded clone.

D gene	V gene	J gene	clone size	CDR3 DNA	CDR3 protein
NA	TRBV24-1	TRBJ1-2	NA	TGTGCCACCAGTGGGAGTCGGCAGCCCCATGAAAGATCTGACTACACCTTC	CATSGSRQPHERSDYTF
NA	TRBV18	TRBJ2-1	few	TGTGCCAGCTCACCGGGGGGGGCGAATGAGCAGTTCTTC	CASSPGGANEQFF
NA	TRBV6-5	TRBJ2-1	NA	TGTGCCAGCAGTTACGGAGTTACTCGAAGCTCCTACAATGAGCAGTTCTTC	CASSYGVTRSSYNEQFF
NA	TRBV3-1	TRBJ1-1	NA	TGTGCCAGCAGCCAAGAAGGAGGAGACAATGAAGCTTTCTTT	CASSQEGGDNEAFF
TRBD1	TRBV7-2	TRBJ1-5	few	TGTGCCAGCAGCACCGCAGGGGGTCAGCCCCAGCATTTT	CASSTAGGQPQHF
TRBD2	TRBV20-1	TRBJ2-1	NA	TGCAGTGCTAGACTGGGACTAGCGGGAGAGGTGAATGAGCAGTTCTTC	CSARLGLAGEVNEQFF
NA	TRBV2	TRBJ2-5	few	TGTGCCAGCAGTGTGGGGTTAGGGATTCTCTTGGGGGGTGAGCAGTACTTC	CASSVGLGILLGGEQYF
NA	TRBV24-1	TRBJ2-1	NA	TGTGCCACCAGTGATTTGTCCGGGACAAAAGTCAATGAGCAGTTCTTC	CATSDLSGTKVNEQFF
TRBD2	TRBV5-1	TRBJ2-7	NA	TGCGCCAGCAGGGTTGGGCTAGCGGCATTCTACGAGCAGTACTTC	CASRVGLAAFYEQYF
NA	TRBV11-2	TRBJ2-1	few	TGTGCCAGCAGCTTACCCGGCGAGCGGAAGCAGTTCTTC	CASSLPGERKQFF
TRBD2	TRBV9	TRBJ2-1	NA	TGTGCCAGCAGCGGTGCGGGAGTCAAAAATGAGCAGTTCTTC	CASSGAGVKNEQFF
TRBD2	TRBV28	TRBJ2-1	few	TGTGCCAGCAGTTTACGGGAGACTAGCGGGAGGGCCCGGGACAATGAGCAGTTCTTC	CASSLRETSGRARDNEQFF
NA	TRBV9	TRBJ1-2	NA	TGTGCCAGCAGCGAGGACGAGTACTATGGCTACACCTTC	CASSEDEYYGYTF
NA	TRBV5-1	TRBJ1-6	few	TGCGCCAGCAGCTTTACAGGCTCCTATAATTCACCCCTCCACTTT	CASSFTGSYNSPLHF
TRBD2	TRBV29-1	TRBJ2-7	few	TGCAGCGTTGAAATACTAGCGGACAGGCAGTACTTC	CSVEILADRQYF
TRBD1	TRBV27	TRBJ2-6	NA	TGTGCCAGCAGTTCGGGACAGGGCCTTCCTGGGGCCAACGTCCTGACTTTC	CASSSGQGLPGANVLTF
TRBD2	TRBV6-6	TRBJ2-3	NA	TGTGCCAGCCAGGGTTTAGCGGGATGGCAGTTAACAGATACGCAGTATTTT	CASQGLAGWQLTDTQYF
TRBD2	TRBV9	TRBJ2-1	NA	TGTGCCAGCAGCGTAGGTCCAGCGGGATTTTACAATGAGCAGTTCTTC	CASSVGPAGFYNEQFF
TRBD2	TRBV12-5	TRBJ2-6	few	TGTGCTAGTGGTTTGGTTGGCGGGAGTGGGGCCAACGTCCTGACTTTC	CASGLVGGSGANVLTF
NA	TRBV6-1	TRBJ2-2	NA	TGTGCCAGCAGTGTGCAGATTAACACCGGGGAGCTGTTTTTT	CASSVQINTGELFF
NA	TRBV27	TRBJ2-6	NA	TGTGCCAGCAGTGTTTCAGGGAGCCCTGGGGCCAACGTCCTGACTTTC	CASSVSGSPGANVLTF
TRBD1	TRBV18	TRBJ2-7	NA	TGTGCCAGCTCACCCAAAGACAGGGGAAGTGCCTACGAGCAGTACTTC	CASSPKDRGSAYEQYF
NA	TRBV6-1	TRBJ1-5	few	TGTGCCATCCCTGAGGGGCCAGACAATCAGCCCCAGCATTTT	CAIPEGPDNQPQHF
NA	TRBV11-1	TRBJ2-5	NA	TGTGCCAGCAGTCCTATCGAAGAGACCCAGTACTTC	CASSPIEETQYF
NA	TRBV6-6	TRBJ2-7	few	TGTGCCAGCAGTTACTCTGAGGGGCCCTACGAGCAGTACTTC	CASSYSEGPYEQYF
NA	TRBV29-1	TRBJ2-3	few	TGCAGCGTTGGGGCGGGGAGCACAGATACGCAGTATTTT	CSVGAGSTDTQYF
NA	TRBV20-1	TRBJ2-1	NA	TGCAGTGCTAGACCTCTGTTTTACAATGAGCAGTTCTTC	CSARPLFYNEQFF
NA	TRBV10-1	TRBJ2-7	many	TGCGCCAGCAGGGACCCTCGGGTCCCCGGCTACGAGCAGTACTTC	CASRDPRVPGYEQYF
NA	TRBV5-6	TRBJ2-3	few	TGTGCCAGCAGCTCCATCACGAGGGGTACGCAGTATTTT	CASSSITRGTQYF
TRBD1	TRBV28	TRBJ2-7	few	TGTGCCAGCAGTCCCCCGGGACAGGGGGCATCCTACGAGCAGTACTTC	CASSPPGQGASYEQYF
NA	TRBV28	TRBJ2-7	NA	TGTGCCAGCAGTTTAAGAGGAGGGGCTGGCGAGCAGTACTTC	CASSLRGGAGEQYF
NA	TRBV29-1	TRBJ2-7	NA	TGCAGCGTAGACAGCTTTTTGAGCTCCTACAATGAGCAGTACTTC	CSVDSFLSSYNEQYF
TRBD2	TRBV5-1	TRBJ2-7	NA	TGCGCCAGCAGCTTAGGGACTAGCGGGGTCCATGAGCAGTACTTC	CASSLGTSGVHEQYF
NA	TRBV9	TRBJ1-1	NA	TGTGCCAGCAGTGCAGGGTCGGCCAACACTGAAGCTTTCTTT	CASSAGSANTEAFF
TRBD2	TRBV7-6	TRBJ2-5	NA	TGTGCCAGCAGCAAACCGGGACTAGCGTACCAAGAGACCCAGTACTTC	CASSKPGLAYQETQYF
NA	TRBV29-1	TRBJ2-7	many	TGCAGCGTTGGACTGGGGCAGTTCGAGCAGTACTTC	CSVGLGQFEQYF
NA	TRBV29-1	TRBJ2-5	NA	TGCAGCGTTGCAGGGGTTTCGTACGAGCGGTACTTC	CSVAGVSYERYF
TRBD1	TRBV12-3/TRBV12-4	TRBJ2-7	few	TGTGCCAGCAGTCAGACAGGGGTCGAGCAGTACTTC	CASSQTGVEQYF
NA	TRBV14	TRBJ2-1	NA	TGTGCCAGCAGCCAAGGGCCCCTGTTAGCTAATGAGCAGTTCTTC	CASSQGPLLANEQFF
TRBD1	TRBV25-1	TRBJ1-1	few	TGTGCCAGCATCCGGACAGGGGAGGAAGCTTTCTTT	CASIRTGEEAFF
TRBD1	TRBV7-8	TRBJ2-2	NA	TGTGCCAGCAGCTCAGACCGACAGGGAATCACCGGGGAGCTGTTTTTT	CASSSDRQGITGELFF
NA	TRBV20-1	TRBJ2-1	few	TGCAGTGCTGACCGGGACCTCGAAATGAGGCAGTTCTTC	CSADRDLEMRQFF